This TCR beta chain was identified in a study of molecular identifiers for immune sequencing clone quantification. Study-wide background: Four of five splits of RNA from approximately 22,000 or 94,000 naive CD8 cells were sequenced in replicates. Study observations and caveats: Clones carrying above 20 RNA copies accounted for over 98% of effector molecules, under 1% in naive cells.

Remarks on this clonotype: Its antigen is currently unknown.

Germline loops: CDR1 SSHAT, CDR2 FNYEAQ (reference sequence). V was trimmed by 1 base and J by 1 base, leaving 8 bases between them. CDR3 length equals 15 residues. TCRdb used MiXCR to reprocess the PCR reads, holding one entry per CDR3 protein. The sample includes 400,000 to 600,000 distinct CDR3 sequences, around 21% of them seen just once. Sequencing used naive CD8+ T cells from blood, with Jurkat cell RNA spiked in. This sample's subset: FACS-sorted CD8+CD4-CCR7+CD45RA+ naive T cells. The rearrangement joins TRBV7-7 to TRBJ1-3, with D uncertain. This TCR came from a human donor in good health. Some libraries in this study had Jurkat cell RNA spiked in. In DNA, the CDR3 is TGTGCCAGCAGCTTAGAGCTGGGGTCTGGAAACACCATATATTTT. Its protein product is CASSLELGSGNTIYF.